Following are 30 T cell receptor beta chains from one sample sequenced in a study of T cells in Graves' hyperthyroidism and ophthalmopathy. The source material, RNA transcripts, was used to amplify TCR beta CDR3 regions. TCR CDR3 regions were first amplified by RT-PCR with HTBI primers. In TCRdb, the multiplex PCR reads were re-called with MiXCR into one record per CDR3 protein. The repertoire holds over 650,000 distinct CDR3 sequences, with 40% to 55% as singletons. Sequenced input: peripheral blood or thyroid tissue (not recorded which). These receptor sequences come from an adult man with Graves' disease, either hyperthyroidism or ophthalmopathy (not recorded which).

This sequence joins TRBV20-1 and TRBJ1-1; 7 nucleotides align to TRBD1. Losses at the gene ends were 5 bases for V and 4 bases for J; bases not matched to a gene: 10. Germline loops: CDR1 DFQATT, CDR2 SNEGSKA (reference sequence). The CDR3 totals 14 residues. CDR3 region: CSARTGGGLTEAFF. Here the CDR3 DNA reads TGCAGTGCTCGGACAGGCGGGGGGCTCACTGAAGCTTTCTTT.

This clonotype was observed at least ten times. The J gene is TRBJ2-7, the V gene TRBV29-1; 9 positions agree with TRBD1. Germline V gene data show CDR1 as SQVTM and CDR2 as ANQGSEA. The CDR3 covers 14 residues. The V gene end was trimmed by 2 bases and the J gene end by 7 bases; junction bases not matched to a gene: 9. DNA of the CDR3: TGCAGCGTTGAAATCCGGGACAGGGTGGGGGAGCAGTACTTC. Encoded protein: CSVEIRDRVGEQYF.

Of note for this clonotype: One end of the junction is discordant with germline, which a read error may explain. The V gene is TRBV7-9, the J gene TRBJ1-1; tentative D call: TRBD1 (6 bases). The CDR3 loop spans 14 amino acids. CDR1 and CDR2 from the germline V gene are SEHNR and FQNEAQ (reference sequence). DNA for the CDR3: TGCGCCAGCAGCCACCGGGACACCCCATGGGAAGCTTTCTTT. Its protein product is CASSHRDTPWEAFF.

Points on this clonotype: The junction differs from germline at one of its ends, possibly a read error. V gene TRBV5-1 combines with J gene TRBJ1-2; maybe TRBD1 (5 bases). This CDR3 has 15 residues. Germline V lookup: CDR1 SGHRS, CDR2 YFSETQ. DNA for the CDR3: TGTGCCAGCAGTTTTGGGACGGGTTATAACTATGGCTACACCTTC. Translated, it gives CASSFGTGYNYGYTF. Full variable domain (remainder filled in from reference TRBV5-1 and TRBJ1-2): KAGVTQTPRYLIKTRGQQVTLSCSPISGHRSVSWYQQTPGQGLQFLFEYFSETQRNKGNFPGRFSGRQFSNSRSEMNVSTLELGDSALYLCASSFGTGYNYGYTFGSGTRLTVV.

This clonotype appeared a few times. The V call is TRBV20-1, the J call TRBJ1-5; D possibly corresponds to TRBD1 (5 bases). Trimming removed 2 bases at V and 3 bases at J, with 14 bases between. The CDR3 length is 15 residues. Germline CDR1 is DFQATT and CDR2 is SNEGSKA (reference sequence). For the CDR3, the DNA is TGCAGTGCTAGATCGGGGGGAGGGGACAATCAGCCCCAGCATTTT. As protein: CSARSGGGDNQPQHF.

The CDR3 DNA sequence: TGTGCCAGCTCACCAATTGACAGGCCGGATAATTCACCCCTCCACTTT. Translation gives CASSPIDRPDNSPLHF. The genes are TRBV2 and TRBJ1-6; tentatively, D is TRBD1 (6 bases). CDR3 length equals 16 residues. Trimming left V 8 bases short and J 5 bases short, with 19 bases between. In germline, CDR1 is SNHLY, CDR2 FYNNEI.

The chain carries TRBV2 and TRBJ2-5; TRBD1 aligns across 9 bases. The V and J ends lost 6 bases and 1 base, in that order; junction bases with no gene match: 9. This CDR3 contains 16 residues. The germline CDR1 and CDR2 sequences are SNHLY and FYNNEI. CDR3 in amino acids: CASSIQTGGIQETQYF. CDR3 bases: TGTGCCAGCAGCATACAGACAGGGGGTATCCAAGAGACCCAGTACTTC.

The chain is built from TRBV18 and TRBJ2-3; 9 bases match TRBD2. With 5 bases clipped from V and 6 bases from J, the junction kept 12 bases outside the gene matches. Germline CDR1 reads KGHSH; CDR2 reads LQKENI. The CDR3 has 16 amino acids. CDR3 DNA sequence: TGTGCCAGCTCAACGGCGGGTAGCGGGGGCGGGGATACGCAGTATTTT. The encoded protein is CASSTAGSGGGDTQYF.

This chain uses TRBV10-1 with TRBJ1-1, with D tentatively TRBD1 (6 bases). There are 14 residues in the CDR3. With 1 base removed from V and 2 bases from J, the gap between germline ends came to 8 bases. Germline CDR1 and CDR2: WNHNN and SYGVQD (reference sequence). CDR3 coding DNA: TGCGCCAGCAGTGAGTGGACAGCAAACACTGAAGCTTTCTTT. Its protein is CASSEWTANTEAFF.

The V call is TRBV12-3 or TRBV12-4, the J call TRBJ1-1; 11 nucleotides match TRBD1. V dropped 6 bases and J dropped 4; count of bases not matched to a gene: 4. The length of the CDR3 is 14 residues. For the CDR3, the DNA is TGTGCCAGCAGCGGGACAGGGGGTCTCACTGAAGCTTTCTTT. It codes for CASSGTGGLTEAFF.

V and J are TRBV14 and TRBJ2-7; 11 bases fit TRBD2. Germline-derived CDR1 and CDR2 are SGHDN and FVKESK. There are 17 residues in the CDR3. J gave up 5 bases and V 2 bases, and 11 bases lay outside the gene matches. CDR3 loop: CASSQWVTSGSRNEQYF. In DNA form, the CDR3 reads TGTGCCAGCAGCCAATGGGTTACTAGCGGGAGTAGGAACGAGCAGTACTTC.

The chain joins TRBV24-1 to TRBJ2-3, with 8 positions matching TRBD1. V lost 4 bases, J lost 5 bases, and 4 bases stayed unmatched. Germline CDR1 KGHDR, CDR2 SFDVKD. CDR3 length: 14 amino acids. The CDR3 here is CATSESRGQDTQYF. CDR3 DNA sequence: TGTGCCACCAGTGAGTCCAGGGGGCAAGATACGCAGTATTTT.

This clonotype was observed many times. This chain connects TRBV7-9 to TRBJ2-7, with a possible D match to TRBD2 (5 bases). CDR1 is SEHNR and CDR2 is FQNEAQ in the germline V gene (reference sequence). The germline V and J ends were trimmed by 3 bases and 6 bases, with 9 bases remaining between them. This CDR3 has 12 amino acids. CDR3 nucleotide sequence: TGTGCCAGCAGCTTTCAGCGGAGCGAGCAGTACTTC. Translation: CASSFQRSEQYF. The entire variable domain, with the rest obtained from reference TRBV7-9 and TRBJ2-7, is as follows: DTGVSQNPRHKITKRGQNVTFRCDPISEHNRLYWYRQTLGQGPEFLTYFQNEAQLEKSRLLSDRFSAERPKGSFSTLEIQRTEQGDSAMYLCASSFQRSEQYFGPGTRLTVT.

This clonotype showed up just a few times. The J gene is TRBJ1-5, the V gene TRBV19, with 8 bases matching TRBD1. V trimming: 3 bases; J trimming: 6 bases; junction bases outside the gene matches: 10. The CDR3 has 16 amino acids. The germline V gene has CDR1 LNHDA and CDR2 SQIVND (reference sequence). CDR3 loop: CASSISAGGIVQPQHF. Here the CDR3 DNA reads TGTGCCAGTAGTATTTCCGCAGGGGGCATAGTTCAGCCCCAGCATTTT. Full variable domain (outside the CDR3, taken from reference TRBV19 and TRBJ1-5): DGGITQSPKYLFRKEGQNVTLSCEQNLNHDAMYWYRQDPGQGLRLIYYSQIVNDFQKGDIAEGYSVSREKKESFPLTVTSAQKNPTAFYLCASSISAGGIVQPQHFGDGTRLSIL.

CDR3 protein: CASSPDTGRAFEETQYF. The DNA for the CDR3 is TGTGCCAGCAGTCCGGACACTGGGAGGGCGTTTGAGGAGACCCAGTACTTC. The chain couples TRBV6-1 to TRBJ2-5; 7 nucleotides match TRBD2. The trim removed 5 bases at V and 5 bases at J, leaving 17 bases unmatched. In germline, CDR1 is MNHNS, CDR2 SASEGT. This CDR3 has 17 amino acids.

This clonotype has a handful of counts. This chain joins TRBV19 and TRBJ1-2, with D perhaps TRBD1 (5 bases). CDR3 size: 12 residues. Trimming shortened V by 1 base and J by 8 bases, and 8 bases separated the two germline ends. Per germline, CDR1 LNHDA and CDR2 SQIVND (reference sequence). This chain's CDR3 is CASSIVGHGYTF. The CDR3 DNA reads TGTGCCAGTAGTATAGTGGGGCACGGCTACACCTTC.

At least ten counts were recorded for this clonotype. This chain uses TRBV29-1 with TRBJ2-7; 9 bases fit TRBD1. V shed 8 bases and J 5 bases; nucleotides not matched to a gene: 13. CDR1 and CDR2 (germline): SQVTM, ANQGSEA. CDR3 size: 14 residues. The CDR3 region is CSTKAGTGNDEQYF. Here the CDR3 DNA reads TGCAGCACCAAAGCGGGGACAGGGAACGACGAGCAGTACTTC.

In its sample, this clonotype was seen many times. The rearrangement links TRBV29-1 to TRBJ2-5; perhaps D is TRBD1 or TRBD2 (5 bases each). This CDR3 is 13 amino acids long. Trimming removed 1 base at V and 9 bases at J, with 15 bases between. Germline V gives CDR1 SQVTM, CDR2 ANQGSEA. The CDR3 reads CSVEGDVKGSQYF. The CDR3 nucleotides read TGCAGCGTTGAAGGGGACGTAAAAGGGTCCCAGTACTTC.

This clonotype was counted a few times. The chain is built from TRBV5-6 and TRBJ1-5; D remains unclear. V was shortened by 4 bases and J by 2 bases, with 7 bases between the two germline ends. The CDR3 has 13 amino acids. Germline CDR1 reads SGHDT; CDR2 reads YYEEEE. CDR3 coding DNA: TGTGCCAGCAGCATGAGGGGCAATCAGCCCCAGCATTTT. This codes for CASSMRGNQPQHF.

This chain joins TRBV29-1 and TRBJ2-7; a possible D gene is TRBD1 (5 bases). V was shortened by 6 bases and J by 0 bases, with 9 bases between the two germline ends. In germline, CDR1 is SQVTM, CDR2 ANQGSEA. The CDR3 has 12 residues. The CDR3 coding sequence is TGCAGCGTGACGACAGCCTCCTACGAGCAGTACTTC. Translated, it gives CSVTTASYEQYF.

This chain connects TRBV5-1 to TRBJ1-1; D gene uncertain. V was clipped by 0 bases and J by 1 base, with 16 bases between them. The CDR3 runs to 17 residues. Germline loops: CDR1 SGHRS, CDR2 YFSETQ. Written as DNA, the CDR3 is TGCGCCAGCAGCTTGGGGGCCATGCGGGTACAGAACACTGAAGCTTTCTTT. Amino acid sequence: CASSLGAMRVQNTEAFF.

V is TRBV12-3 or TRBV12-4 and J is TRBJ1-4, with D maybe TRBD1 (5 bases). V was clipped by 5 bases and J by 0 bases, with 13 bases between them. The CDR3 is made up of 16 amino acids. Here the CDR3 reads CASSRGTPATNEKLFF. DNA for the CDR3: TGTGCCAGCAGTCGCGGGACGCCGGCAACTAATGAAAAACTGTTTTTT.

This clonotype has ten or more counts. The CDR3 loop is CASRQQGVNTEAFF. The DNA of the CDR3 is TGTGCCAGCAGGCAACAGGGAGTGAACACTGAAGCTTTCTTT. The chain links TRBV2 to TRBJ1-1; the D gene is possibly TRBD1 (6 bases). The length of the CDR3 is 14 residues. Deletions cut 6 bases from V and 0 bases from J, with 11 bases between. CDR1 is SNHLY, CDR2 FYNNEI, per germline. Supplemented by reference TRBV2 and TRBJ1-1, the full variable domain reads EPEVTQTPSHQVTQMGQEVILRCVPISNHLYFYWYRQILGQKVEFLVSFYNNEISEKSEIFDDQFSVERPDGSNFTLKIRSTKLEDSAMYFCASRQQGVNTEAFFGQGTRLTVV.

This clonotype was found a few times. V gene TRBV6-5 combines with J gene TRBJ2-5; tentatively, D is TRBD1 (5 bases). CDR1 and CDR2 (germline): MNHEY, SVGAGI. V lost 6 bases and J lost 1, with 9 bases in between. The CDR3 is made up of 13 amino acids. The CDR3 loop reads CASSDSLQETQYF. CDR3 in DNA: TGTGCCAGCAGCGACAGTCTCCAAGAGACCCAGTACTTC.

This clonotype occurred many times. The chain recombines TRBV10-3 with TRBJ2-5, with 10 bases identical to TRBD2. The CDR3 totals 16 residues. Trimming cost V 2 bases and J 4 bases; bases outside gene matches: 7. The V gene's germline CDR1 is ENHRY and CDR2 SYGVKD. CDR3 nucleotides: TGTGCCATCAGTGAGGAGCTAGCGGGGGCGAGAGAGACCCAGTACTTC. Protein sequence: CAISEELAGARETQYF.

The V and J genes are TRBV29-1 and TRBJ1-2; the D is unclear. This CDR3 comprises 14 residues. V lost 6 bases and J lost 0, with 14 bases in between. CDR1 and CDR2 (germline): SQVTM, ANQGSEA. CDR3 sequence: CSVEDDKSNYGYTF. The CDR3, as DNA: TGCAGCGTAGAGGACGACAAGTCTAACTATGGCTACACCTTC.

The chain carries TRBV9 and TRBJ1-3; 8 bases agree with TRBD1. The CDR3 is made up of 14 amino acids. From germline, CDR1 is SGDLS and CDR2 YYNGEE. V gave up 5 bases and J gave up 3 bases; unmatched junction bases: 4. CDR3 bases: TGTGCCAGCAGGAGGACAGGGCTTGGAAACACCATATATTTT. Translation: CASRRTGLGNTIYF.

This clonotype showed up many times. V usage is TRBV12-3 or TRBV12-4 and J usage is TRBJ1-2, with 7 nucleotides matching TRBD1. With 3 bases clipped from V and 6 bases from J, the junction kept 4 bases outside the gene matches. The CDR3 length is 13 residues. CDR3 DNA: TGTGCCAGCAGTTTTGGGCAGGGGGATGGCTACACCTTC. Residues: CASSFGQGDGYTF.

This chain uses TRBV12-3 or TRBV12-4 with TRBJ2-5; D gene ambiguous. The length of the CDR3 is 17 residues. V was trimmed by 5 bases and J by 5 bases, leaving 24 bases between them. The CDR3 region has the DNA TGTGCCAGCAGTGGCCTCAAGTTGGCCCTCGTAGTGGAGACCCAGTACTTC. This encodes CASSGLKLALVVETQYF.

The CDR3 DNA sequence: TGTGCCAGCAACATAGGGCAGGTTAAGAATGGCTACACCTTC. Protein product: CASNIGQVKNGYTF. The J gene is TRBJ1-2, the V gene TRBV11-3; no definite D call. The V gene lost 7 bases and the J gene lost 6 bases, with 18 bases spanning the gap. This CDR3 is 14 amino acids long. Germline V CDR1 and CDR2: SGHNT, YENEEA.